This passage covers 17 T cell receptor beta chains from one sample sequenced in a study of identical twins. TCRdb analysed the 5' RACE reads with MiXCR anew, one entry per CDR3 protein. The sample includes 1.5 million to 2 million distinct CDR3 sequences, about 31% of them seen just once. The sample comprised cord blood. All receptors derive from a newborn girl in good health.

The CDR3 region is CASSAGGPTDEQFF. The CDR3 nucleotides are TGCGCCAGCTCAGCGGGGGGGCCAACGGATGAGCAGTTCTTC. This rearrangement joins TRBV5-1 to TRBJ2-1, with 10 bases that match TRBD2. This CDR3 contains 14 residues. The trim removed 7 bases at V and 8 bases at J, leaving 9 bases unmatched. Germline V gives CDR1 SGHRS, CDR2 YFSETQ.

This chain links TRBV14 with TRBJ2-7; unclear D gene. In germline, CDR1 is SGHDN, CDR2 FVKESK. V was shortened by 1 base and J by 4 bases, with 8 bases between the two germline ends. The CDR3 covers 13 residues. The chain's CDR3 is CASSQATYYEQYF. CDR3 DNA sequence: TGTGCCAGCAGCCAAGCTACATATTACGAGCAGTACTTC.

This clonotype was observed a handful of times. The genes are TRBV6-6 and TRBJ2-3; D is ambiguous. The germline CDR1 and CDR2 sequences are MNHNY and SVGAGI (reference sequence). The CDR3 consists of 15 residues. V lost 6 bases to trimming and J lost 2 bases, with 15 bases between them. CDR3 bases: TGTGCCAGCAGCCTAACGGAGAGACTCACAGATACGCAGTATTTT. It specifies CASSLTERLTDTQYF.

This clonotype came up a few times. The rearrangement links TRBV6-6 to TRBJ1-1; TRBD1 might be the D (5 bases). Per the germline V gene, CDR1 is MNHNY and CDR2 is SVGAGI (reference sequence). The V end was cut by 5 bases, the J end by 3 bases, with 13 bases between. The CDR3 spans 14 residues. CDR3 sequence reads: CASSRRGGDTEAFF. CDR3 nucleotide sequence: TGTGCCAGCAGTCGGAGGGGAGGGGACACTGAAGCTTTCTTT.

In its sample, this clonotype was seen once. V gene TRBV19 combines with J gene TRBJ2-7; D gene unclear. The CDR3 is made up of 13 amino acids. Germline values: CDR1 LNHDA, CDR2 SQIVND (reference sequence). Trimming cost V 1 base and J 2 bases, with 6 bases left between them. This CDR3 reads CASSIVPTYEQYF. The DNA for the CDR3 is TGTGCCAGTAGTATAGTACCGACCTACGAGCAGTACTTC.

This clonotype was found a few times. The chain couples TRBV29-1 to TRBJ1-1; 7 positions agree with TRBD1. The J segment lost 5 bases and the V segment lost 8 bases, leaving 11 bases of the junction unmatched. CDR1 and CDR2 (germline): SQVTM, ANQGSEA. This CDR3 region has 13 residues. CDR3 residues: CSSYRGRETEAFF. CDR3 DNA: TGCAGCTCCTACAGGGGACGGGAAACTGAAGCTTTCTTT.

The chain is built from TRBV5-1 and TRBJ1-4, with D unresolved. Germline V CDR1 and CDR2: SGHRS, YFSETQ. Trimming took off 1 base at V and 8 bases at J, with 12 bases between the two ends. The CDR3 covers 14 residues. CDR3 loop: CASSLSVRDEKLFF. CDR3 DNA sequence: TGCGCCAGCAGCTTGTCAGTCAGAGACGAAAAACTGTTTTTT.

The CDR3 DNA follows: TGCAGTGCCCCAGACAGGGGGAGTTCAGATACGCAGTATTTT. Its translation is CSAPDRGSSDTQYF. The chain combines TRBV20-1 with TRBJ2-3; 9 nucleotides align to TRBD1. The trim removed 6 bases at V and 4 bases at J, leaving 8 bases unmatched. The V gene's germline CDR1 is DFQATT and CDR2 SNEGSKA (reference sequence). This CDR3 has 14 amino acids.

This clonotype has only one observation. The junction does not match germline at one end; this may be a read error. The rearrangement joins TRBV12-3 or TRBV12-4 to TRBJ2-1, with D perhaps TRBD1 (7 bases). This CDR3 is built from 14 residues. CDR3 nucleotide sequence: TGTGCCAGCGTCAAGAGGCAGGGGGGCAATGAGCAGTCCTTC. It is translated as CASVKRQGGNEQSF.

This clonotype came up a few times. The chain combines TRBV27 with TRBJ1-2; 9 bases align to TRBD1. This CDR3 region has 13 residues. The germline V gene encodes CDR1 MNHEY and CDR2 SMNVEV (reference sequence). J gave up 7 bases and V 8 bases, and 8 bases lay outside the gene matches. CDR3: CASSLRTGVGYTF. CDR3 nucleotides: TGTGCCAGCTCTCTTCGGACAGGGGTTGGCTACACCTTC.

In its sample, this clonotype was seen a few times. This chain connects TRBV29-1 to TRBJ1-1; D is unclear. Germline V lookup: CDR1 SQVTM, CDR2 ANQGSEA. The CDR3 runs 13 residues. The V gene lost 0 bases and the J gene lost 1 base, with 6 bases spanning the gap. The CDR3 is CSVEDRQNTEAFF. DNA of the CDR3: TGCAGCGTTGAAGATAGGCAGAACACTGAAGCTTTCTTT. Based on the CDR3 plus reference TRBV29-1 and TRBJ1-1, the full variable domain is SAVISQKPSRDICQRGTSLTIQCQVDSQVTMMFWYRQQPGQSLTLIATANQGSEATYESGFVIDKFPISRPNLTFSTLTVSNMSPEDSSIYLCSVEDRQNTEAFFGQGTRLTVV.

The chain has TRBV11-2 and TRBJ2-3, with a weak D call TRBD2 (5 bases). CDR3 length equals 13 residues. Germline CDR1 is SGHAT and CDR2 is FQNNGV. Trimming stripped 6 bases from V and 11 bases from J, with 18 bases between. The CDR3 sequence is CASRPTTRIEQYF. In DNA form, the CDR3 reads TGTGCCAGCAGACCCACAACTAGGATTGAGCAGTATTTT.

The rearrangement uses TRBV3-1 and TRBJ2-1; D might be TRBD2 (6 bases). The V gene lost 1 base and the J gene lost 8 bases, with 18 bases spanning the gap. The CDR3 has 16 residues. In germline, CDR1 is LGHDT, CDR2 YNNKEL (reference sequence). Written as DNA, the CDR3 is TGTGCCAGCAGCCAAGTTTCGGCGGGATGGGGGGATGAGCAGTTCTTC. Protein product: CASSQVSAGWGDEQFF.

This clonotype was counted a few times. The chain couples TRBV12-3 or TRBV12-4 to TRBJ2-7; weak D call: TRBD1 (6 bases). Trimming pared 6 bases from V and 5 bases from J, leaving 11 bases between. This CDR3 comprises 12 residues. The CDR3 sequence: CASRLRGNEQYF. The DNA for the CDR3 is TGTGCCAGCAGACTCAGGGGCAACGAGCAGTACTTC.

V is TRBV20-1 and J is TRBJ2-7; D remains unclear. V was pared by 1 base and J by 6 bases, with 7 bases between. Germline CDR1 reads DFQATT; CDR2 reads SNEGSKA (reference sequence). The CDR3 covers 11 residues. The CDR3 DNA follows: TGCAGTGCTAGAGTCAGTTGCGAGCAGTACTTC. Translation: CSARVSCEQYF.

This clonotype was detected a few times. V and J are TRBV10-3 and TRBJ2-5; TRBD1 agrees at 7 bases. Germline V CDR1 and CDR2: ENHRY, SYGVKD. The V gene end was trimmed by 2 bases and the J gene end by 4 bases; junction bases not matched to a gene: 10. The CDR3 contains 16 residues. CDR3: CAISEMNRGGVETQYF. The CDR3, as DNA: TGTGCCATCAGTGAGATGAACAGGGGTGGGGTAGAGACCCAGTACTTC.

This chain uses TRBV12-3 or TRBV12-4 with TRBJ1-2, with D tentatively TRBD1 (6 bases). CDR3 size: 14 residues. The ends were cut back, 6 bases at V and 2 bases at J, with 13 bases in the middle. The CDR3 DNA is TGTGCCAGCAGAAGTACTACAGGGAACTATGGCTACACCTTC. Its translation: CASRSTTGNYGYTF.